The present TCR beta chain was sequenced within a study of graft-versus-host responses after intestinal transplantation. Study details: Tacrolimus and steroids were given for two to three years to all recipients after anti-thymocyte globulin induction. Study observations and caveats: When patients had graft-donor T cell macrochimerism, their allografts held high graft-versus-host to host-versus-graft clonal ratios. GvH clones were identified in recipient marrow, with some first appearing in ileum or blood. Declines in HvG clones occurring early post-transplant were associated with peak circulating GvH clone levels.

The assay was immunoSEQ multiplex PCR, and TCRdb's table has in-frame clones only and misses some. Of roughly 81,000 clones listed, roughly 85% are singletons. V was shortened by 2 bases and J by 5 bases, with 9 bases between the two germline ends. This CDR3 is 13 amino acids long. As regards this clone: Antigen specificity is unknown.

The V gene is TRBV23-1, the J gene TRBJ2-5; the D gene is possibly TRBD2 (6 bases). TRBV23-1 is an ORF, and what it does is uncertain. The sequence came from a human donor who received an intestinal transplant. The starting material was unstimulated CD4+ T cells sorted from spleen or lymph node cells, obtained before intestinal transplant. Here the CDR3 reads CASSQPGRETQYF. Written as DNA, the CDR3 is TGCGCCAGCAGTCAACCGGGGAGGGAGACCCAGTACTTC.